The present TCR beta chain was sequenced within a study of blood T cells in healthy people across ages. Study-level results: Among long-lived donors, naive CD4+ cells were more numerous and diversity higher than in aged donors.

Then a second PCR, running about 6 to 12 cycles, was carried out with a sample-barcoded 5' primer and a J-beta primer mix. Each cDNA molecule was tagged by a template-switch adaptor that had 12 random nucleotides. All samples yielded 2.5 million or more CDR3-containing paired-end reads. MiXCR, applied by TCRdb to the 5' RACE reads, yields one record per CDR3 protein. The sample has about 630,000 distinct CDR3 sequences, approximately 21% seen once. CDR3 size: 17 residues. From germline, CDR1 is SGHTA and CDR2 FQGNSA. Note on this clonotype: Its antigen is unidentified. Germline and junction disagree at one end, which may indicate a read error.

Sequenced input: blood. The receptor comes from a man in his 70s in good health. The chain combines TRBV7-2 with TRBJ2-2; 12 positions agree with TRBD2. CDR3 region: CASGARTSGIHTRELFF. In nucleotides, the CDR3 is TGTGCCAGCGGTGCACGGACTAGCGGGATACACACCCGGGAGCTGTTTTTT.